This passage covers 5 T cell receptor beta chains from one sample sequenced in a study of molecular identifiers for immune sequencing clone quantification. MiXCR, applied by TCRdb to the PCR reads, yields one record per CDR3 protein. The sample lists under 75,000 distinct CDR3 sequences, around a fifth seen once, with over 1.1% in the top ten. Sample: naive CD8+ T cells from blood, with Jurkat cell RNA spiked in. The sample's subset: FACS-sorted CD8+CD4-CCR7+CD45RA+ naive T cells. These receptors originate from a human donor in good health. Some libraries in this study had Jurkat cell RNA spiked in.

This clonotype has a handful of counts. A much larger clone is a single base away; this may be a read error. The V and J genes are TRBV25-1 and TRBJ2-1; D is undetermined. This CDR3 comprises 12 residues. In germline, CDR1 is MGHDK, CDR2 SYGVNS. The CDR3 is CASSVWANEQSF. The CDR3 nucleotides are TGTGCCAGCAGTGTGTGGGCCAATGAGCAGTCCTTC.

The chain is built from TRBV5-1 and TRBJ2-7; the match to TRBD2 covers 10 bases. J gave up 5 bases and V 4 bases, and 6 bases lay outside the gene matches. This CDR3 has 14 residues. Looked up from germline, CDR1 is SGHRS and CDR2 is YFSETQ. The CDR3 loop is CASSDSGGFNEQYF. CDR3 bases: TGCGCCAGCAGCGATAGCGGGGGGTTCAACGAGCAGTACTTC.

This clonotype appeared once. The genes are TRBV6-6 and TRBJ1-2, with D unclear. V shed 6 bases and J shed 8 bases, with 7 bases lying between them. The germline V gene has CDR1 MNHNY and CDR2 SVGAGI (reference sequence). The CDR3 has 10 residues. The CDR3 DNA reads as TGTGCCAGCAGCCTTCAGGGCTACACCTTC. Translated: CASSLQGYTF.

About this clonotype itself: Given a much more abundant clone one base away, this may be a read error. This chain connects TRBV9 to TRBJ2-2; possible D gene TRBD2, 6 bases. The germline V gene encodes CDR1 SGDLS and CDR2 YYNGEE. The CDR3 runs 15 residues. The CDR3 is CASSPRYSIAGGLFF. CDR3 DNA: TGTGCCAGCAGCCCCCGATATAGCATAGCCGGGGGGCTGTTTTTT.

This clonotype was recorded many times. J is TRBJ2-2 and V is TRBV20-1, with TRBD2 as a possible D gene (6 bases). Trimming shortened V by 6 bases and J by 5 bases, and 19 bases separated the two germline ends. Germline CDR1 reads DFQATT; CDR2 reads SNEGSKA (reference sequence). The CDR3 spans 15 residues. CDR3: CSAHYASALTGELFF. CDR3 in DNA: TGCAGTGCCCACTATGCTAGCGCATTGACCGGGGAGCTGTTTTTT.